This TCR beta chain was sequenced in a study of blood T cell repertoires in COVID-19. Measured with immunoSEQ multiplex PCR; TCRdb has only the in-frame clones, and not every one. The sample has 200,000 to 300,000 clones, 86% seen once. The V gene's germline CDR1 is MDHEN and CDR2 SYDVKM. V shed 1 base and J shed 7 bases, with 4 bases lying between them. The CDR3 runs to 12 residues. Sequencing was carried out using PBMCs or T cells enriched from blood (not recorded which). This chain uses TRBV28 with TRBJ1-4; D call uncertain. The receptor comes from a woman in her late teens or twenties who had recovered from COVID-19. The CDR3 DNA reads TGTGCCAGCAGTTTATTTCGTGAAAAACTGTTTTTT. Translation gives CASSLFREKLFF.